This T cell receptor (beta chain) appears in the sequencing data of a study of human T cells and chemical hapten exposure. The wider study: Patients were given diphenylcyclopropenone on the scalp weekly across the roughly 25-week study.

The sample's time point: patch test 2, 6 weeks after DPC sensitization. Specified treatment: therapeutic diphenylcyclopropenone sensitization with weekly scalp DPC. The CDR3 is made up of 11 amino acids. The V gene's germline CDR1 is SGHTA and CDR2 FQGNSA. V was trimmed by 7 bases and J by 7 bases, leaving 10 bases between them. TCRdb redid the calling of the RACE reads with MiXCR, one entry per CDR3 protein. The data hold about 73,000 distinct CDR3 sequences, with about 8.5% observed a single time. Sequenced here: whole blood, sampled in connection with sensitization to the hapten diphenylcyclopropenone (DPC). This chain joins TRBV7-2 and TRBJ2-5; TRBD1 is a possible D gene (6 bases). The clonotype was recovered from a woman in her fifties or sixties with alopecia areata. Some clones in this sample may be carry-over from other donors' samples. DNA of the CDR3: TGTGCCAGCAATGAGGGGGTGACCCAGTACTTC. Translated: CASNEGVTQYF.